The next 26 T cell receptor beta chains were all read from a single sample in a study of blood T cell repertoires in COVID-19. Method: immunoSEQ multiplex PCR; TCRdb's copy keeps in-frame clones and lacks some. Among about 98,000 clones listed, around 86% were seen once. The sequenced material came from peripheral blood. The receptors come from a middle-aged man with acute or convalescent COVID-19.

The CDR3 is CASSLGRQNTDTQYF. CDR3 nucleotides: TGCGCCAGCAGCCTGGGGAGGCAAAACACAGATACGCAGTATTTT. The chain uses TRBV5-1 and TRBJ2-3; a weak D match, TRBD2 (6 bases). CDR3 size: 15 residues. The V end was cut by 4 bases, the J end by 2 bases, with 14 bases between. Germline V CDR1 and CDR2: SGHRS, YFSETQ. The full variable domain, rest sourced from reference TRBV5-1 and TRBJ2-3, is KAGVTQTPRYLIKTRGQQVTLSCSPISGHRSVSWYQQTPGQGLQFLFEYFSETQRNKGNFPGRFSGRQFSNSRSEMNVSTLELGDSALYLCASSLGRQNTDTQYFGPGTRLTVL.

With regard to this clone: The identical CDR3 is also encoded by other nucleotide sequences in the sample. The chain carries TRBV27 and TRBJ1-5; no definite D call. CDR3 length: 13 residues. Looked up from germline, CDR1 is MNHEY and CDR2 is SMNVEV (reference sequence). V was pared by 2 bases and J by 1 base, with 3 bases between. CDR3 loop: CASSLSSNQPQHF. The DNA of the CDR3 is TGTGCCAGCAGTTTAAGCAGCAATCAGCCCCAGCATTTT.

The CDR3 DNA reads as TGTGCCAGCAGTTACAGGACTAGGACCGAGGGGCAGTATTTT. This translates into CASSYRTRTEGQYF. The rearrangement links TRBV6-5 to TRBJ2-3; 7 bases fit TRBD2. The germline CDR1 and CDR2 sequences are MNHEY and SVGAGI. The J segment lost 11 bases and the V segment lost 2 bases, leaving 10 bases of the junction unmatched. The CDR3 sequence is 14 residues long.

The V gene is TRBV18, the J gene TRBJ2-7; perhaps TRBD2 as D (6 bases). Germline V CDR1 and CDR2: KGHSH, LQKENI. The V and J ends lost 6 bases and 6 bases respectively, with 27 bases between them. This CDR3 region has 17 residues. CDR3 amino acids: CASSPLSSGSPLSEQYF. The DNA for the CDR3 is TGTGCCAGCTCTCCCCTGTCGAGCGGGTCCCCACTGAGCGAGCAGTACTTC.

This rearrangement joins TRBV6-1 to TRBJ2-7; D gene unclear. The germline V gene has CDR1 MNHNS and CDR2 SASEGT. This CDR3 has 13 amino acids. V lost 2 bases and J 4 bases, leaving 9 bases between the germline ends. The CDR3 bases are TGTGCCAGCAGTGAATACCTAGTTTACGAGCAGTACTTC. As protein: CASSEYLVYEQYF.

The chain is built from TRBV10-1 and TRBJ2-1; 14 nucleotides align to TRBD2. The CDR3 covers 13 residues. V trimming: 8 bases; J trimming: 6 bases; junction bases outside the gene matches: 0. Germline CDR1 is WNHNN and CDR2 is SYGVQD (reference sequence). CDR3 bases: TGCGCCAGCGGACTAGCGGGAGGCAATGAGCAGTTCTTC. This translates into CASGLAGGNEQFF.

The chain uses TRBV7-2 and TRBJ1-4; 7 nucleotides match TRBD1. CDR1 and CDR2 from the germline V gene are SGHTA and FQGNSA. CDR3 size: 16 residues. Germline trimming cut 0 bases from V and 8 bases from J; bases unmatched to any gene: 9. The CDR3 coding sequence is TGTGCCAGCAGCTTAGCCCTGACAGGGTACGGCGAAAAACTGTTTTTT. Its translation: CASSLALTGYGEKLFF.

The chain joins TRBV28 to TRBJ2-1; 14 nucleotides agree with TRBD2. The length of the CDR3 is 16 residues. After removal of 5 bases from V and 8 bases from J, the junction contained 8 bases not matched to a gene. Per the germline V gene, CDR1 is MDHEN and CDR2 is SYDVKM. The CDR3 DNA is TGTGCCAGCAGTCCATGGACTAGCGGGAGGAAGGATGAGCAGTTCTTC. Translating gives CASSPWTSGRKDEQFF.

The rearrangement links TRBV4-2 to TRBJ2-5, with 8 bases lining up with TRBD2. The CDR3 extends over 16 amino acids. CDR1 and CDR2 (germline): LGHNA, YNFKEQ. V dropped 4 bases and J dropped 5; count of bases not matched to a gene: 12. The chain's CDR3 is CASSRSYSGSGETQYF. The CDR3 coding sequence is TGTGCCAGCAGCCGAAGCTACAGCGGGAGCGGGGAGACCCAGTACTTC.

The chain combines TRBV5-1 with TRBJ2-7; 9 bases map to TRBD2. The length of the CDR3 is 15 residues. Germline V gives CDR1 SGHRS, CDR2 YFSETQ. With V trimmed by 3 bases and J by 6 bases, 10 bases remained unmatched. The DNA for the CDR3 is TGCGCCAGCAGCTCTATAGCGGGAGCCCCAGGCGAGCAGTACTTC. Its protein is CASSSIAGAPGEQYF.

The chain is built from TRBV5-6 and TRBJ2-2; 10 bases fit TRBD2. The CDR3 runs 16 residues. V shed 5 bases and J 0 bases; nucleotides not matched to a gene: 4. The germline V gene encodes CDR1 SGHDT and CDR2 YYEEEE. The CDR3 sequence: CASSLLAGANTGELFF. The CDR3 bases are TGTGCCAGCAGTCTTCTAGCGGGAGCGAACACCGGGGAGCTGTTTTTT.

This clone is a singleton in its sample. At one of its ends the junction is not consistent with the germline gene, which may arise from a read error. The same CDR3 also results from other DNA sequences found in this sample. The chain carries TRBV18 and TRBJ1-1, with 8 bases aligning to TRBD1. Germline CDR1 and CDR2: KGHSH and LQKENI. CDR3 length: 15 amino acids. CDR3 amino acids: CASSPPTGGRTEAFF. The CDR3 DNA reads as TGTGCCAGCTCCCCACCCACAGGGGGGAGGACTGAAGCTTTCTTT.

The J gene is TRBJ1-2, the V gene TRBV18, with D tentatively TRBD1 (5 bases). CDR1 and CDR2 from the germline V gene are KGHSH and LQKENI. The CDR3 loop spans 16 amino acids. Trimming pared 3 bases from V and 1 base from J, leaving 15 bases between. CDR3 residues: CASSPLDVGGNYGYTF. CDR3 sequence (DNA): TGTGCCAGCTCACCCCTTGACGTGGGGGGTAACTATGGCTACACCTTC.

The rearrangement links TRBV12-5 to TRBJ1-3; D gene uncertain. There are 16 residues in the CDR3. From germline, CDR1 is LGHNT and CDR2 FRNRAP. The V and J ends lost 5 bases and 6 bases respectively, with 20 bases between them. CDR3 region: CASGGSREGGENTIYF. CDR3 nucleotide sequence: TGTGCTAGTGGTGGCTCCCGGGAGGGCGGGGAAAACACCATATATTTT.

The chain employs TRBV27 and TRBJ2-1; 8 nucleotides align to TRBD1. With V trimmed by 6 bases and J by 8 bases, 3 bases remained unmatched. Germline CDR1 MNHEY, CDR2 SMNVEV (reference sequence). The CDR3 loop spans 12 amino acids. This CDR3 reads CASRDRVHEQFF. DNA for the CDR3: TGTGCCAGCAGGGACAGGGTCCATGAGCAGTTCTTC.

V is TRBV5-6 and J is TRBJ2-1; 8 bases align to TRBD2. Per germline, CDR1 SGHDT and CDR2 YYEEEE. The CDR3 has 16 residues. Trimming removed 1 base from V and 1 base from J; junction bases left unmatched: 4. CDR3 region: CASSLQAGVSYNEQFF. CDR3 coding DNA: TGTGCCAGCAGCTTGCAAGCGGGAGTTTCCTACAATGAGCAGTTCTTC.

The V gene is TRBV10-1, the J gene TRBJ2-7; maybe TRBD2 (6 bases). This CDR3 comprises 17 residues. V gave up 8 bases and J gave up 2 bases, with 25 bases separating them. Germline CDR1 and CDR2: WNHNN and SYGVQD (reference sequence). The DNA of the CDR3 is TGCGCCAGCCAGCTCCGGGACTTTTTTCCCCCTCCCTACGAGCAGTACTTC. Translation gives CASQLRDFFPPPYEQYF.

CDR3 residues: CASRMDRVDYGYTF. The CDR3 DNA reads as TGTGCCAGCAGGATGGACAGGGTGGACTATGGCTACACCTTC. The chain carries TRBV28 and TRBJ1-2, with 8 bases that match TRBD1. V shed 6 bases and J 3 bases; nucleotides not matched to a gene: 6. CDR1 is MDHEN and CDR2 is SYDVKM in the germline V gene. There are 14 residues in the CDR3.

This clone was seen once. V is TRBV27 and J is TRBJ2-2, with 8 bases matching TRBD1. Per germline, CDR1 MNHEY and CDR2 SMNVEV (reference sequence). The length of the CDR3 is 15 residues. V lost 5 bases to trimming and J lost 3 bases; unmatched junction nucleotides: 5. This chain's CDR3 is CASSSDRGHTGELFF. DNA of the CDR3: TGTGCCAGCAGTAGCGACAGGGGCCACACCGGGGAGCTGTTTTTT.

This clone was counted a single time. The chain combines TRBV25-1 with TRBJ1-1; TRBD1 is a possible D gene (6 bases). V lost 7 bases and J 2 bases, leaving 11 bases between the germline ends. Germline lookup yields CDR1 MGHDK and CDR2 SYGVNS. The CDR3 is 13 amino acids. CDR3 residues: CASKTGINTEAFF. As DNA, the CDR3 is TGTGCCAGCAAAACAGGGATAAACACTGAAGCTTTCTTT.

This chain links TRBV29-1 with TRBJ1-2; TRBD1 agrees at 11 bases. CDR1 and CDR2 from the germline V gene are SQVTM and ANQGSEA. V was clipped by 2 bases and J by 4 bases; unmatched bases: 3. CDR3 length: 14 residues. The CDR3 coding sequence is TGCAGCGTTGAATCAGGGACAGGGGGCTATGGCTACACCTTC. Its translation: CSVESGTGGYGYTF. Full variable domain (remainder filled in from reference TRBV29-1 and TRBJ1-2): SAVISQKPSRDICQRGTSLTIQCQVDSQVTMMFWYRQQPGQSLTLIATANQGSEATYESGFVIDKFPISRPNLTFSTLTVSNMSPEDSSIYLCSVESGTGGYGYTFGSGTRLTVV.

This chain connects TRBV19 to TRBJ2-1; 7 nucleotides match TRBD2. There are 16 residues in the CDR3. V was clipped by 4 bases and J by 4 bases; unmatched bases: 10. Looked up from germline, CDR1 is LNHDA and CDR2 is SQIVND (reference sequence). For the CDR3, the DNA is TGTGCCAGTAGTAGCACCGGGACTACCCCATACAATGAGCAGTTCTTC. Protein product: CASSSTGTTPYNEQFF. Based on the CDR3 plus reference TRBV19 and TRBJ2-1, the full variable domain is DGGITQSPKYLFRKEGQNVTLSCEQNLNHDAMYWYRQDPGQGLRLIYYSQIVNDFQKGDIAEGYSVSREKKESFPLTVTSAQKNPTAFYLCASSSTGTTPYNEQFFGPGTRLTVL.

The chain combines TRBV24-1 with TRBJ2-1, with D unclear. With 3 bases removed from V and 4 bases from J, the gap between germline ends came to 12 bases. Germline lookup yields CDR1 KGHDR and CDR2 SFDVKD. This CDR3 is built from 15 residues. The DNA of the CDR3 is TGTGCCACCAGTGATCGGAGCTCCACGTACAATGAGCAGTTCTTC. It encodes CATSDRSSTYNEQFF.

This clone has just one count. This rearrangement joins TRBV27 to TRBJ2-3; the match to TRBD2 covers 10 bases. This CDR3 is built from 13 residues. CDR1 MNHEY and CDR2 SMNVEV come from the germline V gene (reference sequence). Unmatched junction bases numbered 0, after V lost 6 bases and J lost 3 bases. The CDR3 DNA sequence: TGTGCCAGCAGACTAGCGGGGACAGATACGCAGTATTTT. This encodes CASRLAGTDTQYF.

The chain has TRBV2 and TRBJ2-5; D is perhaps TRBD1 (5 bases). The CDR3 covers 13 residues. CDR1 SNHLY and CDR2 FYNNEI come from the germline V gene. V was trimmed by 7 bases and J by 2 bases, leaving 11 bases between them. In nucleotides, the CDR3 is TGTGCCAGCATGCGACAGACTCAAGAGACCCAGTACTTC. This encodes CASMRQTQETQYF.

CDR3 amino acids: CASSLGGVNHNEQFF. The CDR3 DNA reads TGCGCCAGCAGCTTAGGCGGGGTTAATCACAATGAGCAGTTCTTC. J is TRBJ2-1 and V is TRBV5-1, with a possible D match to TRBD2 (6 bases). The CDR3 is 15 residues long. The germline V and J ends were trimmed by 2 bases and 5 bases, with 14 bases remaining between them. CDR1 is SGHRS and CDR2 is YFSETQ in the germline V gene.